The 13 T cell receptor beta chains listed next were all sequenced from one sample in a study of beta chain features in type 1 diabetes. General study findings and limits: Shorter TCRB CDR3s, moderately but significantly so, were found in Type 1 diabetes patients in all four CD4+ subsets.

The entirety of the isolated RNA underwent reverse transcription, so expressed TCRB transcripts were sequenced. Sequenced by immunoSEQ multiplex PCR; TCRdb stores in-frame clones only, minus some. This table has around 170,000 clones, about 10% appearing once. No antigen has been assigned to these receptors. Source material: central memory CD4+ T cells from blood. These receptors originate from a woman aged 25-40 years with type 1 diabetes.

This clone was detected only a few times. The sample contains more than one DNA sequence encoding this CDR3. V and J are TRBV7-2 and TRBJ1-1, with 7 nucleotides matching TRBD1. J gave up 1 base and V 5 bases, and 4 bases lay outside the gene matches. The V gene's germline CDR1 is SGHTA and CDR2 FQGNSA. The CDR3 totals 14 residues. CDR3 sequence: CASSPGTANTEAFF. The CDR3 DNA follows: TGTGCCAGCAGCCCCGGGACAGCGAACACTGAAGCTTTCTTT.

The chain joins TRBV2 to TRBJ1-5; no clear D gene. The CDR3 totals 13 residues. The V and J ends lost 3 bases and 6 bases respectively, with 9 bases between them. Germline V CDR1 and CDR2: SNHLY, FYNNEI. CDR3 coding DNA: TGTGCCAGCAGTGACATCCTTAGTCAGCCCCAGCATTTT. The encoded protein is CASSDILSQPQHF.

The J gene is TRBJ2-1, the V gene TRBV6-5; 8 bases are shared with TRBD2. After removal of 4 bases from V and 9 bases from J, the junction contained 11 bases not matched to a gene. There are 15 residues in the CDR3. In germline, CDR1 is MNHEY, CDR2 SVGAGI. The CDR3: CASSSGTRSSGEQFF. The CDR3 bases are TGTGCCAGCAGTTCCGGGACTAGGAGTTCCGGTGAGCAGTTCTTC.

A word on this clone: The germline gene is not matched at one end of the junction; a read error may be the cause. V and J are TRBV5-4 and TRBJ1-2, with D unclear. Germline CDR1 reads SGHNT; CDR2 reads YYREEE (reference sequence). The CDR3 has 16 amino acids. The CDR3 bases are TGCGCCAGCAGCCGAGGATCGCAGCGAAGTAACTATGGCTACACCTTC. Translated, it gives CASSRGSQRSNYGYTF.

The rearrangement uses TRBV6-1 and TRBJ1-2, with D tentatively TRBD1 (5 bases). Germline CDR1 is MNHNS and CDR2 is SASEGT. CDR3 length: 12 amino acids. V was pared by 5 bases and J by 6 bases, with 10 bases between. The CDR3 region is CASSNRFDGYTF. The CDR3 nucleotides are TGTGCCAGCAGTAACAGGTTTGATGGCTACACCTTC.

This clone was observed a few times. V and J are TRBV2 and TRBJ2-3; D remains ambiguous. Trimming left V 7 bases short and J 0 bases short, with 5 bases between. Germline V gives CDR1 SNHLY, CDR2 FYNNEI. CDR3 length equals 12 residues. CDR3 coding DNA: TGTGCCAGCACTTATAGCACAGATACGCAGTATTTT. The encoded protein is CASTYSTDTQYF. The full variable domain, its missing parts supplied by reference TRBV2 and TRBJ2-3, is EPEVTQTPSHQVTQMGQEVILRCVPISNHLYFYWYRQILGQKVEFLVSFYNNEISEKSEIFDDQFSVERPDGSNFTLKIRSTKLEDSAMYFCASTYSTDTQYFGPGTRLTVL.

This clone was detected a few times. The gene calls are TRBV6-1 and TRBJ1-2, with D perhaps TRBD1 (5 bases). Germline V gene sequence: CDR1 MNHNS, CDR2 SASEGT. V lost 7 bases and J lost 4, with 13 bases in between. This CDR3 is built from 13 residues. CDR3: CASIGERTYGYTF. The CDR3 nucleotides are TGTGCCAGCATAGGGGAAAGGACCTATGGCTACACCTTC.

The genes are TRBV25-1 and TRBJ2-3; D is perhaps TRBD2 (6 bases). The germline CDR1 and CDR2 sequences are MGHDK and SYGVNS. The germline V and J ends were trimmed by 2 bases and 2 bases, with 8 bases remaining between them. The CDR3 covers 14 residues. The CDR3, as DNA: TGTGCCAGCAGTGAAGGCGGGACCACAGATACGCAGTATTTT. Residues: CASSEGGTTDTQYF.

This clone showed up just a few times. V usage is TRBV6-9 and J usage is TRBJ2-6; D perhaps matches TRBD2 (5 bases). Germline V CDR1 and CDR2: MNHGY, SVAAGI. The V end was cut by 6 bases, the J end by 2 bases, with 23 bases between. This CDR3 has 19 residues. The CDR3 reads CASRPGIRHPVPGANVLTF. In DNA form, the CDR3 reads TGTGCCAGCAGACCCGGGATTAGGCACCCAGTCCCTGGGGCCAACGTCCTGACTTTC.

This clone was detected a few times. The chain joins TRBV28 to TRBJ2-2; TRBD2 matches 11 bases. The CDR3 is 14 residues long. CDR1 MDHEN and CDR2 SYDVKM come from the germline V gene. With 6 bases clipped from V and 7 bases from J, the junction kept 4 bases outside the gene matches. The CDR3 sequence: CASRGTSGGGELFF. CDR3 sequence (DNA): TGTGCCAGCAGAGGGACTAGCGGAGGCGGGGAGCTGTTTTTT.

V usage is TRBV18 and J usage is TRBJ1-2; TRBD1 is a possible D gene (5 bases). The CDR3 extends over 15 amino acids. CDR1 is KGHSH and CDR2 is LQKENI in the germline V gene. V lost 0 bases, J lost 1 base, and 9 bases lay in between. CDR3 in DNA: TGTGCCAGCTCACCACCAGCAGGGATTAACTATGGCTACACCTTC. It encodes CASSPPAGINYGYTF. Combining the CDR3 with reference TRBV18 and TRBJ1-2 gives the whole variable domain NAGVMQNPRHLVRRRGQEARLRCSPMKGHSHVYWYRQLPEEGLKFMVYLQKENIIDESGMPKERFSAEFPKEGPSILRIQQVVRGDSAAYFCASSPPAGINYGYTFGSGTRLTVV.

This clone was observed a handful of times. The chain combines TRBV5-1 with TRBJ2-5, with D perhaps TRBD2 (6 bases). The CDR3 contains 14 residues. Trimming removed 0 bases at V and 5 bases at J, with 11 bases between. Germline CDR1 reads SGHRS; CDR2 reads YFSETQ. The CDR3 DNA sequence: TGCGCCAGCAGCTTGGAGAGGGACTCGGAGACCCAGTACTTC. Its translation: CASSLERDSETQYF.

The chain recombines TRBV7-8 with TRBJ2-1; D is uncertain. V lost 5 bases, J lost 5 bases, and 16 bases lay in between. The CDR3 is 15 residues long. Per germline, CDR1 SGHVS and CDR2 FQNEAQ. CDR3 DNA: TGTGCCAGCAGCCTCATAGTTAGAGGTGACAATGAGCAGTTCTTC. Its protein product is CASSLIVRGDNEQFF.